The rows below give T cell receptor beta chains drawn from one sample of a study of T cell responses to AZD1222 COVID-19 vaccine. TCRdb keeps only in-frame clones here, not all; method: immunoSEQ multiplex PCR. The sample holds 170,000 or so clones, roughly nine tenths seen once. Sequenced material: peripheral blood, taken on day 0 of AZD1222 vaccination. These TCRs come from an adult in good health. Each CDR3 is given with its conserved first and last residue. The D gene is left open where the match is weak. Clone size appears in some rows only: once, few, many, or a class for an expanded clone.

CDR3 DNA: TGTGCCACAGGGGGAGGGGCTAATGAAAAACTGTTTTTT
CDR3 protein: CATGGGANEKLFF
clone size: once
J gene: TRBJ1-4
V gene: TRBV28
D gene: TRBD1

CDR3 DNA: TGTGCCAGCAGCCAAGGATCGGGATCCTATAATTCACCCCTCCACTTT
CDR3 protein: CASSQGSGSYNSPLHF
clone size: few
J gene: TRBJ1-6
V gene: TRBV3-1/TRBV3-2
D gene: .

CDR3 DNA: TGTGCCAGCAGCGGGAGGGCAGACGGATACTATGGCTACACCTTC
CDR3 protein: CASSGRADGYYGYTF
clone size: few
J gene: TRBJ1-2
V gene: TRBV7-9
D gene: .

CDR3 DNA: TGCAGCGTTGGGTCCACCGGGGAGCTGTTTTTT
CDR3 protein: CSVGSTGELFF
clone size: .
J gene: TRBJ2-2
V gene: TRBV29-1
D gene: .

CDR3 DNA: TGTGCCAGCAGATATGACAGGGTAGGAACCGGGGAGCTGTTTTTT
CDR3 protein: CASRYDRVGTGELFF
clone size: .
J gene: TRBJ2-2
V gene: TRBV28
D gene: TRBD1

CDR3 DNA: TGTGCCAGCAGAACACAGGGCTACACTGAAGCTTTCTTT
CDR3 protein: CASRTQGYTEAFF
clone size: once
J gene: TRBJ1-1
V gene: TRBV12-3/TRBV12-4
D gene: .

CDR3 DNA: TGTGCCAGCAGTGAAGAATCCGGGACCGCCTACACCTTC
CDR3 protein: CASSEESGTAYTF
clone size: .
J gene: TRBJ1-2
V gene: TRBV2
D gene: .

CDR3 DNA: TGCAGTCCCCAGGTGGACTTAGGCTACACCTTC
CDR3 protein: CSPQVDLGYTF
clone size: .
J gene: TRBJ1-2
V gene: TRBV20-1
D gene: .

CDR3 DNA: TGTGCCAGCAGCTTATATCATGGAGCTTCGGATGTAATTAGCGTCACAGATACGCAGTATTTT
CDR3 protein: CASSLYHGASDVISVTDTQYF
clone size: .
J gene: TRBJ2-3
V gene: TRBV7-6
D gene: .

CDR3 DNA: TGTGCCAGCTCACCAAGAACAGGGGGACTCACTGAAGCTTTCTTT
CDR3 protein: CASSPRTGGLTEAFF
clone size: .
J gene: TRBJ1-1
V gene: TRBV18
D gene: TRBD1